Below, 5 T cell receptor beta chains from the same sample are listed, as sequenced in a study of cytomegalovirus exposure and HLA in healthy donors. Primers for the PCR totalled 60 Vbeta and 13 Jbeta. Only in-frame clones appear in the TCRdb table, and some are missing; sequencing was by immunoSEQ multiplex PCR. There are 100,000 or so clones in the sample; about 70% occur only once, and 4% to 5.5% lies in the top ten. Specimen: PBMCs. The receptors were gathered from a woman under 30 in good health and CMV-seropositive.

This clone was detected only a few times. The CDR3 DNA is TGTGCCAGTAGTATCCACAGGGGTTACGAGCAGTACTTC. Protein product: CASSIHRGYEQYF. The rearrangement links TRBV19 to TRBJ2-7; 7 bases match TRBD1. Germline V gives CDR1 LNHDA, CDR2 SQIVND (reference sequence). With 3 bases clipped from V and 4 bases from J, the junction kept 3 bases outside the gene matches. The CDR3 is 13 residues long.

The chain uses TRBV15 and TRBJ1-4, with D possibly TRBD1 on 6 matching bases. The CDR3 is 17 residues long. The V gene lost 4 bases and the J gene lost 7 bases, with 22 bases spanning the gap. Germline CDR1 reads LNHNV; CDR2 reads YYDKDF (reference sequence). The CDR3 sequence: CATSNLLRTDWGEKLFF. CDR3 DNA: TGTGCCACCAGCAACCTTCTAAGGACAGACTGGGGTGAAAAACTGTTTTTT.

V gene TRBV28 combines with J gene TRBJ2-4, with D possibly TRBD2 on 6 matching bases. The CDR3 contains 17 residues. Trimming shortened V by 8 bases and J by 0 bases, and 20 bases separated the two germline ends. Germline assignment: CDR1 MDHEN and CDR2 SYDVKM. The CDR3 reads CASGPFGGDLAKNIQYF. CDR3 in DNA: TGTGCCAGCGGGCCCTTCGGGGGAGACCTAGCCAAAAACATTCAGTACTTC.

This chain joins TRBV9 and TRBJ1-1; TRBD1 aligns across 7 bases. The trim removed 5 bases at V and 4 bases at J, leaving 5 bases unmatched. The CDR3 contains 13 residues. Germline-derived CDR1 and CDR2 are SGDLS and YYNGEE. This chain's CDR3 is CASSRTGGTEAFF. Here the CDR3 DNA reads TGTGCCAGCAGTCGGACAGGCGGCACTGAAGCTTTCTTT. The complete variable domain, with remaining parts taken from reference TRBV9 and TRBJ1-1, reads DSGVTQTPKHLITATGQRVTLRCSPRSGDLSVYWYQQSLDQGLQFLIQYYNGEERAKGNILERFSAQQFPDLHSELNLSSLELGDSALYFCASSRTGGTEAFFGQGTRLTVV.

This clone was detected only a few times. This chain uses TRBV19 with TRBJ2-7, with a possible D match to TRBD2 (5 bases). There are 12 residues in the CDR3. V was pared by 11 bases and J by 5 bases, with 16 bases between. CDR1 is LNHDA, CDR2 SQIVND, per germline (reference sequence). CDR3 in DNA: TGTGCCCTTCTGGGCGGGCCCCACGAGCAGTACTTC. Protein: CALLGGPHEQYF.